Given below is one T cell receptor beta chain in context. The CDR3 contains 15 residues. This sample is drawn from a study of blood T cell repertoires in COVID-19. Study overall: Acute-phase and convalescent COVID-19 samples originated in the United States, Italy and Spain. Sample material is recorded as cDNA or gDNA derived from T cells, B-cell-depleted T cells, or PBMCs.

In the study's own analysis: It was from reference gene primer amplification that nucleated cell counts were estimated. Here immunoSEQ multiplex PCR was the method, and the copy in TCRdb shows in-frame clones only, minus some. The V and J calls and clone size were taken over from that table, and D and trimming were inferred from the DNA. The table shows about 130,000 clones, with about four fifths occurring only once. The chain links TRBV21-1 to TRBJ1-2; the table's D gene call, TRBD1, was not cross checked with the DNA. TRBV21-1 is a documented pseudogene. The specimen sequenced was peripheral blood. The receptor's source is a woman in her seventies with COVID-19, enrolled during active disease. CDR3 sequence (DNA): TGTGCCAGCAGCAAACGCGCAGGGGGATCCTATGGCTACACCTTC. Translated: CASSKRAGGSYGYTF.